This paragraph reports one T cell receptor beta chain. The target antigen is unknown. The repertoire was sequenced with immunoSEQ multiplex PCR; TCRdb's copy has only in-frame clones and lacks some. The sample has 6,000 or so clones; 20% to 25% are singletons. These data come from a study of sequential checkpoint blockade in melanoma. The overall study: After nivolumab or ipilimumab alone, some 20 patients had week-13 rebiopsies. General study findings and limits: Pretreatment TIL clonality tracked with response in the nivolumab-first arm. Patients with week-13 increases in T-cell fraction and clonality benefited about 30 times more often.

This sample's treatment: randomized to nivolumab then ipilimumab (arm A) or the reverse (arm B). Patients had received no earlier DNA-damaging chemotherapy. The germline gives CDR1 SGHRS, CDR2 YFSETQ. Trimming left V 5 bases short and J 0 bases short, with 11 bases between. The CDR3 is made up of 15 amino acids. The receptor was derived from a human donor with melanoma. The rearrangement uses TRBV5-1 and TRBJ1-4, with a weak D call TRBD1 (5 bases). Here the sequenced sample was tumor tissue (inferred from file names), taken from a patient given nivolumab and ipilimumab in sequence. The CDR3 reads CASRDTVATNEKLFF. CDR3 in DNA: TGCGCCAGCAGGGACACAGTTGCAACTAATGAAAAACTGTTTTTT.